This record covers a single T cell receptor beta chain. The protocol was immunoSEQ multiplex PCR, while the TCRdb copy is restricted to in-frame clones and leaves out a portion. The sample yields 55,000 to 75,000 clones, around 85% seen once. This sample was included in a study of OX40 agonist ivuxolimab in advanced cancers. Unmatched junction bases numbered 12, after V lost 0 bases and J lost 0 bases. In germline, CDR1 is LGHNA, CDR2 YSLEER. This CDR3 has 19 amino acids. The rearrangement joins TRBV4-3 to TRBJ2-3; 7 bases map to TRBD2. The sample was CD4+ or CD8+ T cells sorted from blood, taken in a trial of the OX40 agonist ivuxolimab. The sequence came from an adult with an advanced solid tumor such as melanoma, head and neck, liver or kidney cancer. The CDR3 DNA reads TGCGCCAGCAGCCAAGATCGAGCGGGACCCCGTCTTAGCACAGATACGCAGTATTTT. It is translated as CASSQDRAGPRLSTDTQYF.